This T cell receptor (beta chain) appears in the sequencing data of a study of blood T cell repertoires in COVID-19. The CDR3 loop spans 13 amino acids. In germline, CDR1 is ENHRY, CDR2 SYGVKD. Trimming cost V 3 bases and J 4 bases, with 9 bases left between them. The method was immunoSEQ multiplex PCR; TCRdb's version includes in-frame clones alone and lacks a portion of them. The sample records around 250,000 clones, over 75% being singletons. The gene calls are TRBV10-3 and TRBJ1-1; D gene unclear. The sequencing input was peripheral blood. The TCR sequence derives from a woman between 65 and 79 years old with COVID-19, enrolled during active disease. CDR3: CAISDEELTEAFF. For the CDR3, the DNA is TGTGCCATCAGTGATGAGGAGCTCACTGAAGCTTTCTTT.